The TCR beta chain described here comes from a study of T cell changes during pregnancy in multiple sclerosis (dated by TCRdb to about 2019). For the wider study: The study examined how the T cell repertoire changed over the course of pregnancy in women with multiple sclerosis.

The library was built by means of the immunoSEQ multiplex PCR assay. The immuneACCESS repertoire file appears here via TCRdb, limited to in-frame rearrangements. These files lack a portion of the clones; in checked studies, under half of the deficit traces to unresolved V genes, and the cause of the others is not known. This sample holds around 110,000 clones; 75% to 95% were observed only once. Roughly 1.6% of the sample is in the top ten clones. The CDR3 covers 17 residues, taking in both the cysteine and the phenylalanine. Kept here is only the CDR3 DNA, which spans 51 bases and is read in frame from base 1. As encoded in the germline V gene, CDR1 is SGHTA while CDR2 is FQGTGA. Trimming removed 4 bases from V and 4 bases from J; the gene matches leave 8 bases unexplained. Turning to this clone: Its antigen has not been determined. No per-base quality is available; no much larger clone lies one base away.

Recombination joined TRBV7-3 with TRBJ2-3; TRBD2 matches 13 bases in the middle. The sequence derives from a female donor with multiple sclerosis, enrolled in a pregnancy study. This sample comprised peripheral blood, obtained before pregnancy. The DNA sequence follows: TGTGCCAGCAGCTCAGGCACTAGCGGGGGGGTGTCAGATACGCAGTATTTT. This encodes CASSSGTSGGVSDTQYF.